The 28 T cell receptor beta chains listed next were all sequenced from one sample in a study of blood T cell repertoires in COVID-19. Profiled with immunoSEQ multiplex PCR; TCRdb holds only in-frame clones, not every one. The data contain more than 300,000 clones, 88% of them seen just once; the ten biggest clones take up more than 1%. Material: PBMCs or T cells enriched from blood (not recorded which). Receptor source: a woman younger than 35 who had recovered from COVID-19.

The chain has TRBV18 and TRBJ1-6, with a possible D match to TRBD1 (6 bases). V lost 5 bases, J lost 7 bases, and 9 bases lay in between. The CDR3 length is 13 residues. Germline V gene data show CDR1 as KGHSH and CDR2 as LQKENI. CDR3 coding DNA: TGTGCCAGCTCATTAGGACAGAATTCACCCCTCCACTTT. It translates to CASSLGQNSPLHF.

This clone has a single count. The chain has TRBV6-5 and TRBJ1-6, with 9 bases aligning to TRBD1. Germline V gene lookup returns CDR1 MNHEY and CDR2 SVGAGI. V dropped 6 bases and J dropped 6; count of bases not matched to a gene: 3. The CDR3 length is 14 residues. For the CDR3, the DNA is TGTGCCAGCAGCAGGGACAGGGTTAATTCACCCCTCCACTTT. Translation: CASSRDRVNSPLHF.

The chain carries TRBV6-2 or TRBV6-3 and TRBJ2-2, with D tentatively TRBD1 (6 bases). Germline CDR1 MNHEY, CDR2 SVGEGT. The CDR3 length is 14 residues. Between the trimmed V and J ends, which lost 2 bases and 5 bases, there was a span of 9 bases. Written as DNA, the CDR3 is TGTGCCAGCAGTTACCTCCAGGGGACCGGGGAGCTGTTTTTT. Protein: CASSYLQGTGELFF.

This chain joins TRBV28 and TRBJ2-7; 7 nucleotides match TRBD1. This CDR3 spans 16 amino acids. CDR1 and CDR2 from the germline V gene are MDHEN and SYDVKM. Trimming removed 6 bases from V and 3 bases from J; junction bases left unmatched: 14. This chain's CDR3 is CASRIAFRGQSYEQYF. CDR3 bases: TGTGCCAGCAGGATCGCGTTTAGGGGACAGAGCTACGAGCAGTACTTC.

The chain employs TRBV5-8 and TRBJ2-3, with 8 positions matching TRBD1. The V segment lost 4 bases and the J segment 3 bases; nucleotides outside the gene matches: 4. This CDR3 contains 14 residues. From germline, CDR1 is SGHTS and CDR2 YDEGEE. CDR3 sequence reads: CASSPGQDTDTQYF. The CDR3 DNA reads TGTGCCAGCAGCCCGGGACAGGATACAGATACGCAGTATTTT.

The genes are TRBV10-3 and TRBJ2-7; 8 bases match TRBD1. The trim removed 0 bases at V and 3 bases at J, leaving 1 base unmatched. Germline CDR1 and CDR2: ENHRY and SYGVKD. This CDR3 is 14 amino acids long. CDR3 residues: CAISESGQGYEQYF. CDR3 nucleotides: TGTGCCATCAGTGAGTCAGGACAGGGCTACGAGCAGTACTTC.

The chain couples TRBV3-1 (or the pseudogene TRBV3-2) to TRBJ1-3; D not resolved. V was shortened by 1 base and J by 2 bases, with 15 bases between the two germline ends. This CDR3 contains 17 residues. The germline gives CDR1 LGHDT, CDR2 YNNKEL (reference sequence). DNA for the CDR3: TGTGCCAGCAGCCAAGCCCCACTCTGGGCAGCTGGAAACACCATATATTTT. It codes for CASSQAPLWAAGNTIYF.

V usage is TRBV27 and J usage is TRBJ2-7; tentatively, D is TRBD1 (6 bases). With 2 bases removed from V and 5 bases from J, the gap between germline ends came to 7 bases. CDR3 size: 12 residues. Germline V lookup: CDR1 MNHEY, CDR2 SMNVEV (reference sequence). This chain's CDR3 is CASSLGGDEQYF. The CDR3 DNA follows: TGTGCCAGCAGTTTAGGGGGCGACGAGCAGTACTTC.

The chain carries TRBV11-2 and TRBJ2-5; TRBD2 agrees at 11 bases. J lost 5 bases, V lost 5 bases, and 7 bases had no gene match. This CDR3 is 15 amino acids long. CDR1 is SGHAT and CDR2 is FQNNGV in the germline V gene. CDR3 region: CASSITSGGGETQYF. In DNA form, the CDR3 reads TGTGCCAGCAGCATTACTAGCGGGGGAGGTGAGACCCAGTACTTC.

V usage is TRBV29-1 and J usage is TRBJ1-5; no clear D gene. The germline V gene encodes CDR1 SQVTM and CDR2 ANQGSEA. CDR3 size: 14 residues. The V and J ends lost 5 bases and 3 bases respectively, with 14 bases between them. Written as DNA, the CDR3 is TGCAGCGTTACTCTGGGAGGGCCCAATCAGCCCCAGCATTTT. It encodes CSVTLGGPNQPQHF.

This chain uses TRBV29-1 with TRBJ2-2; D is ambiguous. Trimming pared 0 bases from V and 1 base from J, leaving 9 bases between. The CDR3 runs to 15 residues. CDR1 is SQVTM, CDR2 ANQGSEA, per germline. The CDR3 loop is CSVEDSSRNTGELFF. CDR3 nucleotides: TGCAGCGTTGAAGATAGTAGCCGGAACACCGGGGAGCTGTTTTTT.

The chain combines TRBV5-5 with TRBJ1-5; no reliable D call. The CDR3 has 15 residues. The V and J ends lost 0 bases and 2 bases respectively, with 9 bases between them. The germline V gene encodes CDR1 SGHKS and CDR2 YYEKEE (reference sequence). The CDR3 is CASSLELAGNQPQHF. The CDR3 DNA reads TGTGCCAGCAGCTTGGAGCTAGCTGGCAATCAGCCCCAGCATTTT.

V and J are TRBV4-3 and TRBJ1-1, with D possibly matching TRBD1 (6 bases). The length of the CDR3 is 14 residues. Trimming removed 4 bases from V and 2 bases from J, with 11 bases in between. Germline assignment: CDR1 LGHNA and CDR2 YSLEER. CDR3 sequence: CASSLGQSNTEAFF. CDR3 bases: TGCGCCAGCAGCCTCGGACAGAGCAACACTGAAGCTTTCTTT.

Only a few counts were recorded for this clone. Here the CDR3 DNA reads TGTGCCAGTAGTAGAGGGGAGGTGGCAGGGCAATCCTACGAGCAGTACTTC. Its translation is CASSRGEVAGQSYEQYF. The chain employs TRBV19 and TRBJ2-7; a possible D gene is TRBD2 (6 bases). Germline CDR1 reads LNHDA; CDR2 reads SQIVND (reference sequence). V lost 4 bases and J lost 1, with 20 bases in between. The CDR3 has 17 residues.

The CDR3 DNA is TGTGCCAGTAGAAGAGACCAGGGTGGCTATGGCTACACCTTC. It specifies CASRRDQGGYGYTF. The J gene is TRBJ1-2, the V gene TRBV19, with TRBD1 as a possible D gene (5 bases). V was clipped by 6 bases and J by 4 bases, with 15 bases between them. Germline V gives CDR1 LNHDA, CDR2 SQIVND (reference sequence). The CDR3 sequence is 14 residues long.

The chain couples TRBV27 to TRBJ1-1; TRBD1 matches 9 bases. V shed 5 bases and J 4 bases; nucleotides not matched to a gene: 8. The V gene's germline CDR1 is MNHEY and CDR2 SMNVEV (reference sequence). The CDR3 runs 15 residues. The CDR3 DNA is TGTGCCAGCAGTAGCCACAGGGGGCCGATCACTGAAGCTTTCTTT. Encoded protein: CASSSHRGPITEAFF.

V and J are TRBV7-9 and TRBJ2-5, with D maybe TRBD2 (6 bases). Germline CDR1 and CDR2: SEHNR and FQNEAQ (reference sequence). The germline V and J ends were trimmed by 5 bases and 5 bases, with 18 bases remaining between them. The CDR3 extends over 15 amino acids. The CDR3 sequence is CASSPSIAGPETQYF. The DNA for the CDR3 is TGTGCCAGCAGCCCATCCATTGCGGGGCCGGAGACCCAGTACTTC.

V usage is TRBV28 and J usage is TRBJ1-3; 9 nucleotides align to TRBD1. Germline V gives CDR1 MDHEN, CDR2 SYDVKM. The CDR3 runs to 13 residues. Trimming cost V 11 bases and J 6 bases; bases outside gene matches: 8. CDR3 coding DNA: TGTGCCGGCCGGGACAGGGATAAAAACACCATATATTTT. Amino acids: CAGRDRDKNTIYF. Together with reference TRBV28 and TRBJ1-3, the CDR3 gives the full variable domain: DVKVTQSSRYLVKRTGEKVFLECVQDMDHENMFWYRQDPGLGLRLIYFSYDVKMKEKGDIPEGYSVSREKKERFSLILESASTNQTSMYLCAGRDRDKNTIYFGEGSWLTVV.

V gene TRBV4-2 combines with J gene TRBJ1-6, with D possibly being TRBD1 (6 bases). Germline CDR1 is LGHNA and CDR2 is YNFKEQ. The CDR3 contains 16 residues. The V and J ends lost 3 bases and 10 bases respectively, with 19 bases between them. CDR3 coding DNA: TGTGCCAGCAGCCAGTTGGACAGCCGGGGGGGATCACCCCTCCACTTT. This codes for CASSQLDSRGGSPLHF.

CDR3 sequence: CASSIFEYYGYTF. CDR3 bases: TGTGCCAGTAGTATCTTCGAGTATTATGGCTACACCTTC. The gene calls are TRBV19 and TRBJ1-2; D unresolved. Germline V lookup: CDR1 LNHDA, CDR2 SQIVND (reference sequence). Trimming took 3 bases from V and 5 from J, leaving 10 bases between them. CDR3 size: 13 residues. The full variable domain, completed using reference TRBV19 and TRBJ1-2, is DGGITQSPKYLFRKEGQNVTLSCEQNLNHDAMYWYRQDPGQGLRLIYYSQIVNDFQKGDIAEGYSVSREKKESFPLTVTSAQKNPTAFYLCASSIFEYYGYTFGSGTRLTVV.

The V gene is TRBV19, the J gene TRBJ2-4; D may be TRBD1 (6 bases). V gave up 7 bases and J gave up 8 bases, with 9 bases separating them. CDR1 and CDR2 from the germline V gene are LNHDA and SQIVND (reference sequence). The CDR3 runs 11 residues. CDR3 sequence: CASNAGDIQYF. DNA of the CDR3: TGTGCCAGTAATGCAGGGGACATTCAGTACTTC.

Here the CDR3 DNA reads TGTGCCAGCAGCCAACGACAGGGGAGGGTAGCCAAAAACATTCAGTACTTC. Its translation: CASSQRQGRVAKNIQYF. The chain employs TRBV7-8 and TRBJ2-4; TRBD1 is a possible D gene (8 bases). The CDR3 covers 17 residues. The ends were cut back, 5 bases at V and 0 bases at J, with 17 bases in the middle. The V gene's germline CDR1 is SGHVS and CDR2 FQNEAQ.

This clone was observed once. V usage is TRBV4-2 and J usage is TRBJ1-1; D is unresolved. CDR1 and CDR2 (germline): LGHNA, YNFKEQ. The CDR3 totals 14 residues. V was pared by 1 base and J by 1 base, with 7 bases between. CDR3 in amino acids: CASSQVAGNTEAFF. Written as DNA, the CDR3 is TGTGCCAGCAGCCAAGTCGCGGGGAACACTGAAGCTTTCTTT.

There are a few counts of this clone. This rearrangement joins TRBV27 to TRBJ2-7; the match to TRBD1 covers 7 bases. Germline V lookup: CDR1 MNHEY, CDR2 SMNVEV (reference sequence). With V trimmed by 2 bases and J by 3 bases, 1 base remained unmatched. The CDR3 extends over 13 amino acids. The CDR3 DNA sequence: TGTGCCAGCAGTTTAACAGGGGTCTACGAGCAGTACTTC. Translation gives CASSLTGVYEQYF.

The CDR3 reads CASSRTGEDYGYTF. CDR3 DNA: TGTGCCAGCAGCCGCACAGGGGAAGACTATGGCTACACCTTC. V and J are TRBV5-4 and TRBJ1-2; 7 bases match TRBD1. The CDR3 consists of 14 residues. J lost 3 bases, V lost 4 bases, and 6 bases had no gene match. Germline-derived CDR1 and CDR2 are SGHNT and YYREEE (reference sequence).

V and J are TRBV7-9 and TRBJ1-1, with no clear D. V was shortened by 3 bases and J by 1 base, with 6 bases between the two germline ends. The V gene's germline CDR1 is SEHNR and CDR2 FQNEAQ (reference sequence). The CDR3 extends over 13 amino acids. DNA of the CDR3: TGTGCCAGCAGCTTCGACAAGAACACTGAAGCTTTCTTT. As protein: CASSFDKNTEAFF.

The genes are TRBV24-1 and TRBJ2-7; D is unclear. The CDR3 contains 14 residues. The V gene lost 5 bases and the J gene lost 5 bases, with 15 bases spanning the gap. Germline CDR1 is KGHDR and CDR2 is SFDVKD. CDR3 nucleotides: TGTGCCACCAGTGTTTCTCCAAAGCCCCACGAGCAGTACTTC. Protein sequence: CATSVSPKPHEQYF.

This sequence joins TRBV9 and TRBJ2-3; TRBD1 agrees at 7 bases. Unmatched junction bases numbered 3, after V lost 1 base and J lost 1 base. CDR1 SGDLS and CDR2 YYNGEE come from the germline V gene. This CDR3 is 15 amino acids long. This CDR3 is CASSVKGGGTDTQYF. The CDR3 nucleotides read TGTGCCAGCAGCGTAAAAGGGGGCGGCACAGATACGCAGTATTTT.